This record covers a single T cell receptor (beta chain). V lost 4 bases and J lost 4; bases outside the gene matches: 4. This CDR3 is 15 amino acids long. In germline, CDR1 is SGHRS, CDR2 YFSETQ. The entry originates in a study of T cell responses to AZD1222 COVID-19 vaccine. Produced via immunoSEQ multiplex PCR; TCRdb's table is partial and in-frame only. Among approximately 94,000 clones listed, 88% were seen once. The receptor's source is an adult in good health. J is TRBJ2-7 and V is TRBV5-1, with 14 bases that match TRBD2. Sequenced here: peripheral blood, sampled on day 0 of AZD1222 vaccination. The CDR3 region has the DNA TGCGCCAGCAGCCCAGGGACTAGCGGGAGATACGAGCAGTACTTC. This codes for CASSPGTSGRYEQYF.